The present entry profiles one TCR beta chain with its context. The antigen remains undetermined. Sequence at one end of the junction differs from germline and may be a read error. This specimen comes from a study of T cells after yellow fever vaccination. Overall study results and limits: Primary-vaccination clones mostly resurfaced post-booster (just under 98% CD4, about 87% CD8). A small proportion of clonotypes was detected in both the CD4 and CD8 compartments.

Universal primer sites and UMIs were introduced during 5'RACE template-switching synthesis of TCR cDNA. TCRdb independently ran MiXCR on the 5' RACE reads; one entry per CDR3 protein. Of 620,000 or so distinct CDR3 sequences listed, 17% are singletons. This specimen was PBMCs, taken about 5 days after the first yellow fever vaccination. The clonotype was recovered from a man in his late teens or twenties who received the YFV17D yellow fever vaccine.

In DNA form, the CDR3 reads TGTGCCAGCAGATTAGCGGGCGGGGGCACAGATACGCAGTATTTT. Protein sequence: CASRLAGGGTDTQYF. J is TRBJ2-3 and V is TRBV12-3 or TRBV12-4; TRBD2 matches at 7 bases. The CDR3 length is 15 residues.